This T cell receptor beta chain was documented in a study of T cell responses to AZD1222 COVID-19 vaccine. Overall study findings and caveats: Only a handful of AZD1222 recipients tested seropositive at baseline. The span of vaccine-associated CD4 TCRs extended across spike, with dominance at 160-218 and 743-854. Samples come after the peak T cell response, not at day 14.

CDR1 SSHAT and CDR2 FNYEAQ come from the germline V gene (reference sequence). This CDR3 has 13 amino acids. The repertoire was sequenced with immunoSEQ multiplex PCR; TCRdb's copy has only in-frame clones and lacks some. This sample has tens of thousands of clones, with approximately 90% found just once. This clone came up once. The target antigen is unknown. The junction departs from germline at one end; a sequencing error may be responsible. V is TRBV7-7 and J is TRBJ1-1; D may be TRBD1 (5 bases). This clonotype originated in an adult who received the AZD1222 COVID-19 vaccine. Sequences were derived from peripheral blood, sampled 28 days after the second AZD1222 dose. The DNA of the CDR3 is TGTGCTAGCAGCTTAGGGGTTGGCACTGAAGCTTTCTTT. Its protein product is CASSLGVGTEAFF.